These 3 T cell receptor beta chains originate from one sample sequenced in a study of blood T cells in healthy people across ages. For the second PCR, which ran for roughly 6 to 12 cycles, a sample-barcoded 5' primer and a J-beta primer mix were used. One entry per CDR3 protein, called by TCRdb with MiXCR from the 5' RACE reads. The sample holds around 1,700,000 distinct CDR3 sequences; roughly 27% are singletons and the top ten take 7.7%. The sample comprised blood. Receptors originate from a woman in her thirties in good health.

This clonotype has a count of ten or more. This chain uses TRBV29-1 with TRBJ2-1; 11 bases fit TRBD2. This CDR3 contains 14 residues. Germline lookup yields CDR1 SQVTM and CDR2 ANQGSEA. With 5 bases clipped from V and 8 bases from J, the junction kept 8 bases outside the gene matches. Here the CDR3 reads CSVTSGSASDEQFF. CDR3 coding DNA: TGCAGCGTTACTAGCGGGAGTGCCTCCGATGAGCAGTTCTTC.

This clonotype was counted a few times. The chain links TRBV7-8 to TRBJ2-4, with 9 bases lining up with TRBD1. The length of the CDR3 is 16 residues. Germline CDR1 is SGHVS and CDR2 is FQNEAQ. V gave up 5 bases and J gave up 1 base; unmatched junction bases: 6. The CDR3 DNA reads as TGTGCCAGCAGCGTGACAGGGGGGGAGGCCAAAAACATTCAGTACTTC. The encoded protein is CASSVTGGEAKNIQYF.

This sequence joins TRBV28 and TRBJ1-1; D gene uncertain. Germline V gene sequence: CDR1 MDHEN, CDR2 SYDVKM. V lost 8 bases and J 4 bases, leaving 14 bases between the germline ends. The CDR3 runs to 13 residues. CDR3: CASGELGATEAFF. In DNA, the CDR3 is TGTGCCAGCGGAGAGTTGGGTGCCACTGAAGCTTTCTTT.